The following is a T cell receptor beta chain sequence with its context. The sample is drawn from a study of cytomegalovirus exposure and HLA in healthy donors. V was pared by 2 bases and J by 5 bases, with 0 bases of the junction left unmatched. CDR1 WNHNN and CDR2 SYGVQD come from the germline V gene (reference sequence). CDR3 size: 13 residues. Vbeta (60) and Jbeta (13) primers were used in the PCR. Sequencing used immunoSEQ multiplex PCR; TCRdb keeps in-frame clones, though not all of them. The sample includes about 120,000 clones, approximately 80% seen only once; the top ten take around 5.8%. The source material was PBMCs. The receptor comes from a man aged 18 to 29 in good health and CMV-seropositive. The chain recombines TRBV10-1 with TRBJ1-1; 9 bases map to TRBD1. The CDR3 sequence is CASSEDRGTEAFF. The CDR3 region has the DNA TGCGCCAGCAGTGAGGACAGGGGGACTGAAGCTTTCTTT.